The entry below describes one TCR beta chain. This clonotype was picked up many times. The antigen it recognizes is unknown. There are no base qualities to consult, and no much larger clone falls within one base. The time point label on this specimen signifies: persistent/refractory GD, antithyroid drugs over 5 years with positive TRAb. RNA was extracted from PBMCs in TRIzol for both TCR sequencing and RNA sequencing. Graves' disease was diagnosed according to American Thyroid Association guidelines. Recruitment of patients was carried out at an endocrinology department in Xi'an, China. Each patient gave 7.5 to 10 milliliters of peripheral blood, collected in an EDTA anticoagulant tube. Ficoll Paque Plus density gradient separation was used to isolate PBMCs, and no additional T cell sorting was done. RNA quality was checked with an Agilent 2100 Bioanalyzer and agarose gel, and concentration with a NanoDrop 2000.

The library was prepared using multiplex PCR. The sequencing machine was an Illumina HiSeq 4000. CDR3 regions were amplified by Arm-PCR with iRepertoire HTBI primers to construct TCR beta libraries. Before sequencing, the PCR products underwent gel purification. From the authors' description of their analysis: A total of under 80 TRBV and more than twelve TRBJ segments were identified across samples and were used for gene usage analysis of CDR3 amino acid clonotypes. COPE and FqMerger were used to merge the filtered high-quality paired reads into contigs. BLAST was used to align contigs to IMGT TRBV, TRBD and TRBJ reference genes, with CDR3 defined following IMGT. Highly expanded clones were defined as clonotypes with a frequency above 0.1%. Shannon entropy served as the measure of repertoire diversity, while the Gini coefficient captured V-J evenness. A clonotype found in more than one individual was treated as public. TCRdb passed the public sequencing reads through fastp at Q25 and MiXCR, retaining productive beta sequences. Each entry is one CDR3 protein sequence, shown with its most common DNA and genes. The V and J calls reflect TCRdb's pipeline rather than the authors' work. This sample has about 340,000 distinct CDR3 sequences in its table, and 15% to 20% of those were observed once. The top ten constitute just under 30% of the sample.

This specimen comes from a study of regulatory T cells in long-lasting Graves disease (dated by TCRdb to about 2021). General notes on the study: Persistent Graves' disease was defined as persistently positive TSH receptor autoantibodies together with antithyroid drug treatment for over 5 years. Persistent Graves' disease patients in the clinical cohort had taken antithyroid drugs for about 10.3 years on average. The study was conducted in China and was registered as a clinical trial. Patients with persistent Graves' disease were compared with patients with newly diagnosed Graves' disease using TCR sequencing and RNA sequencing of peripheral blood. A total of roughly 35 samples underwent TCR sequencing: about 13 from persistent and about 20 from newly diagnosed Graves' disease patients. Here is what the overall study found, with its caveats: Persistent Graves' disease patients showed lower TCR Shannon entropy and fewer highly expanded clones than newly diagnosed patients, suggesting clonal expansion. A larger number of public clonotypes was shared among persistent patients (approximately 3,000) than among newly diagnosed patients (over 850). Sequencing and analysis were limited to the TCR beta chain. The study examined only peripheral blood because the primary lesion, thyroid tissue, could not be accessed. The authors acknowledged the small sample size as a limitation that may reduce accuracy.

The TCR comes from a female donor with Graves disease. This specimen consisted of peripheral blood mononuclear cells (PBMCs), obtained when the disease was refractory, from a patient treated with antithyroid drugs.

The CDR3 reads CASSPPGEPQHF. At the DNA level, the sequence is TGTGCCAGCAGCCCCCCCGGGGAGCCCCAGCATTTT. The V gene is TRBV7-6 and the J gene is TRBJ1-5; the D gene remains uncertain. CDR1 and CDR2 are drawn from the germline V gene: SGHVS, FNYEAQ. Trimming costs V 5 bases and J 8 bases, and their ends lie 10 bases apart. The CDR3, from cysteine to phenylalanine, totals 12 residues. Solely the CDR3 DNA is kept, with 36 bases framed from the first base.